What follows is one T cell receptor beta chain and its context. Its specificity is unknown. This sample is drawn from a study of cytomegalovirus exposure and HLA in healthy donors. It was with 60 Vbeta and 13 Jbeta primers that the PCR ran. TCRdb's table, derived via immunoSEQ multiplex PCR, lists solely in-frame clones and lacks some. This sample has 250,000 to 350,000 clones; just over 85% occur once, and the top ten carry around 4.2%. Broader study findings: In vitro data verified three CMV-associated chains as specific for CMV antigens. Association of a missense DCLRE1C variant with TCR beta V- and J-gene trimming was reported in a later analysis. Rare TCR sequences predominated, though certain public TCRs were found in many donors. In an earlier analysis, about 87% or about 30%: the productive usage of most TCR beta V segments.

V gave up 3 bases and J gave up 2 bases; unmatched junction bases: 5. There are 17 residues in the CDR3. CDR1 and CDR2 from the germline V gene are SGHNT and YYREEE (reference sequence). The source of this sequence is a middle-aged man in good health and CMV-seropositive. Sequencing was performed on PBMCs. The rearrangement uses TRBV5-4 and TRBJ2-7; TRBD2 matches at 16 bases. The CDR3 DNA reads as TGTGCCAGCAGCTCCGGGACTAGCGGGAGGGCCACCTACGAGCAGTACTTC. Residues: CASSSGTSGRATYEQYF.